These 27 T cell receptor beta chains originate from one sample sequenced in a study of shared clonotypes between healthy human individuals. Only in-frame clones appear in the TCRdb table, and some are missing; sequencing was by immunoSEQ multiplex PCR. This sample carries about 960,000 clones, less than 85% of them seen once, and the ten largest clones take 1.5%. The sequencing input was memory CD4+ T cells sorted from blood. Indicated subset: CD45RA-negative fraction. The receptor set was obtained from a man younger than 35 in good health.

The V and J genes are TRBV7-8 and TRBJ2-1; TRBD1 might be the D (6 bases). The length of the CDR3 is 16 residues. V was clipped by 5 bases and J by 5 bases, with 19 bases between them. Germline V gives CDR1 SGHVS, CDR2 FQNEAQ. The CDR3 spells CASSPRDGQRNNEQFF. CDR3 nucleotides: TGTGCCAGCAGCCCACGTGATGGACAGAGGAACAATGAGCAGTTCTTC.

Concerning this clone itself: Compared with germline, one end of the junction differs, possibly owing to a read error. This chain connects TRBV15 to TRBJ1-1; 7 bases match TRBD1. CDR3 length: 12 residues. Germline values: CDR1 LNHNV, CDR2 YYDKDF (reference sequence). The CDR3 sequence is CATSRDDRASGF. In nucleotides, the CDR3 is TGTGCCACCAGCAGAGACGACAGGGCTTCTGGGTTT.

This clone was counted a few times. V usage is TRBV27 and J usage is TRBJ1-6; 9 bases line up with TRBD1. CDR3 length: 16 residues. The germline gives CDR1 MNHEY, CDR2 SMNVEV (reference sequence). Trimming cost V 6 bases and J 3 bases; bases outside gene matches: 6. The CDR3 sequence: CASRRTGAFYNSPLHF. In DNA, the CDR3 is TGTGCCAGCAGAAGGACAGGGGCCTTCTATAATTCACCCCTCCACTTT.

The CDR3 loop is CASSHDVGGYIQYF. CDR3 in DNA: TGTGCCAGCAGCCACGATGTGGGAGGGTACATTCAGTACTTC. This chain connects TRBV6-1 to TRBJ2-4; 7 positions agree with TRBD2. The CDR3 covers 14 residues. Germline V gene lookup returns CDR1 MNHNS and CDR2 SASEGT. V was pared by 6 bases and J by 8 bases, with 10 bases of the junction left unmatched.

This chain connects TRBV14 to TRBJ1-1; no firm D call. The CDR3 is made up of 15 amino acids. Between the trimmed V and J ends, which lost 5 bases and 1 base, there was a span of 14 bases. Germline V lookup: CDR1 SGHDN, CDR2 FVKESK. Here the CDR3 DNA reads TGTGCCAGCAGCTCGGGGTTGCACGCGAACACTGAAGCTTTCTTT. It specifies CASSSGLHANTEAFF.

This chain uses TRBV5-6 with TRBJ1-4; a possible D gene is TRBD1 (5 bases). In germline, CDR1 is SGHDT, CDR2 YYEEEE. The CDR3 is 14 residues long. Deletions cut 4 bases from V and 4 bases from J, with 11 bases between. The CDR3 protein is CASSEGRLNEKLFF. CDR3 DNA sequence: TGTGCCAGCAGCGAGGGACGCCTTAATGAAAAACTGTTTTTT.

This clone was recorded many times. In DNA, the CDR3 is TGTGCCAGCAGTGGTGGGACAGGAAGCACCTACGAGCAGTACTTC. As protein: CASSGGTGSTYEQYF. The chain is built from TRBV2 and TRBJ2-7; 8 bases agree with TRBD1. Germline-derived CDR1 and CDR2 are SNHLY and FYNNEI. This CDR3 contains 15 residues. Losses at the gene ends were 4 bases for V and 2 bases for J; bases not matched to a gene: 7. The whole variable domain, remainder taken from reference TRBV2 and TRBJ2-7, is EPEVTQTPSHQVTQMGQEVILRCVPISNHLYFYWYRQILGQKVEFLVSFYNNEISEKSEIFDDQFSVERPDGSNFTLKIRSTKLEDSAMYFCASSGGTGSTYEQYFGPGTRLTVT.

The rearrangement uses TRBV5-1 and TRBJ1-1; D may be TRBD1 (5 bases). The CDR3 spans 16 residues. The V and J ends lost 3 bases and 4 bases respectively, with 19 bases between them. Germline V gene lookup returns CDR1 SGHRS and CDR2 YFSETQ. The CDR3 DNA is TGCGCCAGCAGCTCCGGGGCGGGGAAATCGGGCACTGAAGCTTTCTTT. Amino acids: CASSSGAGKSGTEAFF.

The chain joins TRBV7-6 to TRBJ1-6, with no clear D. V dropped 1 base and J dropped 6 bases, with 13 bases sitting between them. This CDR3 has 16 amino acids. Looked up from germline, CDR1 is SGHVS and CDR2 is FNYEAQ. CDR3 DNA sequence: TGTGCCAGCAGCTTAGGGCGAGAGGGAGGTAATTCACCCCTCCACTTT. It translates to CASSLGREGGNSPLHF.

This clone was observed once. The sample holds other DNA sequences that translate to the same CDR3. V is TRBV18 and J is TRBJ2-5; D possibly corresponds to TRBD2 (6 bases). The CDR3 covers 15 residues. Germline-derived CDR1 and CDR2 are KGHSH and LQKENI. Deletions cut 0 bases from V and 2 bases from J, with 10 bases between. In DNA form, the CDR3 reads TGTGCCAGCTCACCACCGGGGCTAGCGCAAGAGACCCAGTACTTC. This translates into CASSPPGLAQETQYF.

This chain links TRBV5-6 with TRBJ2-1; weak D call: TRBD2 (6 bases). The CDR3 has 15 amino acids. V lost 4 bases and J 5 bases, leaving 16 bases between the germline ends. Germline CDR1 reads SGHDT; CDR2 reads YYEEEE. CDR3 sequence (DNA): TGTGCCAGCAGCCTGAGGGCCGGGAGCCACAATGAGCAGTTCTTC. Protein product: CASSLRAGSHNEQFF.

This clone was counted a single time. The rearrangement links TRBV5-1 to TRBJ1-2, with 10 bases identical to TRBD1. The ends lost 4 bases at V and 3 bases at J; junction bases unmatched: 6. Looked up from germline, CDR1 is SGHRS and CDR2 is YFSETQ. The CDR3 extends over 15 amino acids. The CDR3 DNA is TGCGCCAGCAGCGGAAGGGACAGGGGTGACTATGGCTACACCTTC. Translating gives CASSGRDRGDYGYTF.

The V and J genes are TRBV25-1 and TRBJ2-3, with D maybe TRBD2 (6 bases). V was shortened by 1 base and J by 2 bases, with 16 bases between the two germline ends. The CDR3 length is 17 residues. Looked up from germline, CDR1 is MGHDK and CDR2 is SYGVNS. The CDR3 DNA reads as TGTGCCAGCAGTGAATTTACCGACCCGGGAGTCACAGATACGCAGTATTTT. This encodes CASSEFTDPGVTDTQYF.

In the case of this clone: Other DNA sequences in this specimen translate into the identical CDR3. The chain combines TRBV28 with TRBJ2-5; D unresolved. CDR1 and CDR2 (germline): MDHEN, SYDVKM. CDR3 length equals 10 residues. The V and J ends lost 8 bases and 5 bases respectively, with 6 bases between them. CDR3 loop: CASGRETQYF. The CDR3 DNA is TGTGCCAGCGGCCGGGAGACCCAGTACTTC.

The genes are TRBV28 and TRBJ1-1; no firm D call. CDR1 and CDR2 (germline): MDHEN, SYDVKM. This CDR3 is 12 amino acids long. Between the trimmed V and J ends, which lost 6 bases and 3 bases, there was a span of 8 bases. The CDR3 bases are TGTGCCAGCAGCCTTAAGTACACTGAAGCTTTCTTT. Amino acids: CASSLKYTEAFF. The full variable domain, with the rest looked up from reference TRBV28 and TRBJ1-1, is DVKVTQSSRYLVKRTGEKVFLECVQDMDHENMFWYRQDPGLGLRLIYFSYDVKMKEKGDIPEGYSVSREKKERFSLILESASTNQTSMYLCASSLKYTEAFFGQGTRLTVV.

V is TRBV5-4 and J is TRBJ2-3, with D perhaps TRBD1 or TRBD2 (6 bases each). Germline V gene data show CDR1 as SGHNT and CDR2 as YYREEE (reference sequence). This CDR3 has 16 amino acids. V lost 0 bases to trimming and J lost 3 bases, with 14 bases between them. The CDR3 nucleotides read TGTGCCAGCAGCTTGGCCCGGGGGCGAGGGACAGATACGCAGTATTTT. The encoded protein is CASSLARGRGTDTQYF.

The J gene is TRBJ1-6, the V gene TRBV10-3; TRBD1 matches at 9 bases. The germline CDR1 and CDR2 sequences are ENHRY and SYGVKD. With V trimmed by 10 bases and J by 7 bases, 8 bases remained unmatched. The CDR3 has 14 amino acids. CDR3 DNA sequence: TGTGCCAGTCTCCGGGACAGGGACAATTCACCCCTCCACTTT. Amino acid sequence: CASLRDRDNSPLHF.

This chain joins TRBV7-2 and TRBJ2-7; 8 bases fit TRBD2. CDR3 length equals 16 residues. The junction had 11 bases not matched to a gene; V was cut back by 1 base and J by 6 bases. The germline V gene has CDR1 SGHTA and CDR2 FQGNSA. CDR3 nucleotide sequence: TGTGCCAGCAGCTTAGGAGCGGGGGTACCTAGGTCCGAGCAGTACTTC. Its translation is CASSLGAGVPRSEQYF.

The V and J genes are TRBV7-2 and TRBJ2-3; TRBD1 aligns across 9 bases. Germline V gives CDR1 SGHTA, CDR2 FQGNSA. V gave up 1 base and J gave up 4 bases; unmatched junction bases: 6. The CDR3 has 16 residues. The CDR3 DNA reads TGTGCCAGCAGCTTAGATGGGACAGGGAAATCAGATACGCAGTATTTT. Encoded protein: CASSLDGTGKSDTQYF.

This clone came up a few times. V and J are TRBV19 and TRBJ1-6; perhaps TRBD1 as D (5 bases). The germline CDR1 and CDR2 sequences are LNHDA and SQIVND (reference sequence). There are 12 residues in the CDR3. V lost 6 bases to trimming and J lost 15 bases, with 15 bases between them. The CDR3 protein is CASRNSGGFLHF. CDR3 sequence (DNA): TGTGCCAGTAGAAACTCGGGGGGGTTCCTCCACTTT.

This sequence joins TRBV28 and TRBJ1-3, with 7 bases matching TRBD1. V gave up 5 bases and J gave up 0 bases; unmatched junction bases: 13. The V gene's germline CDR1 is MDHEN and CDR2 SYDVKM. The CDR3 spans 18 residues. The DNA of the CDR3 is TGTGCCAGCAGTCCTACCGGGACAGCTGGATTCTCTGGAAACACCATATATTTT. Translated: CASSPTGTAGFSGNTIYF.

As to this clone: In the same sample, other DNA sequences code for this CDR3. The chain has TRBV5-4 and TRBJ1-5, with D hard to call. The CDR3 totals 14 residues. Germline CDR1 and CDR2: SGHNT and YYREEE (reference sequence). V was shortened by 2 bases and J by 1 base, with 7 bases between the two germline ends. In DNA, the CDR3 is TGTGCCAGCAGCTTACGGGGAAGCAATCAGCCCCAGCATTTT. Protein sequence: CASSLRGSNQPQHF.

The chain recombines TRBV11-2 with TRBJ1-2, with 9 bases aligning to TRBD1. CDR1 is SGHAT and CDR2 is FQNNGV in the germline V gene. This CDR3 spans 13 amino acids. V lost 4 bases and J lost 7; bases outside the gene matches: 4. CDR3 protein: CASSSSGQGGYTF. CDR3 coding DNA: TGTGCCAGCAGCTCTTCGGGACAGGGTGGCTACACCTTC.

The J gene is TRBJ2-5, the V gene TRBV5-1; D remains ambiguous. CDR1 SGHRS and CDR2 YFSETQ come from the germline V gene. V was shortened by 3 bases and J by 5 bases, with 20 bases between the two germline ends. The CDR3 contains 16 residues. The CDR3 reads CASSSSLSVSGETQYF. In DNA form, the CDR3 reads TGCGCCAGCAGCTCTTCCCTGAGTGTTTCGGGCGAGACCCAGTACTTC.

CDR3 sequence (DNA): TGTGCCAGCTCGCAACAGGAACTTACCGGGACGGGGAACACCGGGGAGCTGTTTTTT. Translated: CASSQQELTGTGNTGELFF. V usage is TRBV18 and J usage is TRBJ2-2; the D gene could be TRBD1 or TRBD2 (5 bases each). Germline CDR1 KGHSH, CDR2 LQKENI. The V gene lost 6 bases and the J gene lost 1 base, with 24 bases spanning the gap. The CDR3 is 19 residues long.

As for this clone: At one of its ends the junction is not consistent with the germline gene, which may arise from a read error. V and J are TRBV18 and TRBJ1-2; a weak D match, TRBD1 (5 bases). CDR1 KGHSH and CDR2 LQKENI come from the germline V gene. This CDR3 comprises 13 residues. The CDR3 spells CASSQTVNNGYTF. The CDR3 DNA is TGTGCCAGCTCACAGACAGTTAACAATGGCTACACCTTC.

The genes are TRBV2 and TRBJ2-4; 11 bases agree with TRBD1. Per germline, CDR1 SNHLY and CDR2 FYNNEI. The V segment lost 6 bases and the J segment 8 bases; nucleotides outside the gene matches: 9. The CDR3 is 15 amino acids. CDR3 region: CASRVGQGALDIQYF. CDR3 in DNA: TGTGCCAGCAGGGTTGGACAGGGGGCTTTAGACATTCAGTACTTC.